This T cell receptor (beta chain) was identified in a study of blood T cell repertoires in COVID-19. Germline CDR1 reads KGHDR; CDR2 reads SFDVKD. This CDR3 has 16 residues. V shed 4 bases and J 3 bases; nucleotides not matched to a gene: 6. Repertoires were generated with immunoSEQ multiplex PCR, while TCRdb's copy carries only in-frame clones and drops some. The sample lists some 150,000 clones, about nine tenths occurring once. Sample: peripheral blood. The chain combines TRBV24-1 with TRBJ2-1; 9 nucleotides align to TRBD1. The sequence was collected from a woman in her 70s with acute or convalescent COVID-19. The DNA for the CDR3 is TGTGCCACCAGTGAATCCGGGACAGGGAACTACAATGAGCAGTTCTTC. Its translation: CATSESGTGNYNEQFF.